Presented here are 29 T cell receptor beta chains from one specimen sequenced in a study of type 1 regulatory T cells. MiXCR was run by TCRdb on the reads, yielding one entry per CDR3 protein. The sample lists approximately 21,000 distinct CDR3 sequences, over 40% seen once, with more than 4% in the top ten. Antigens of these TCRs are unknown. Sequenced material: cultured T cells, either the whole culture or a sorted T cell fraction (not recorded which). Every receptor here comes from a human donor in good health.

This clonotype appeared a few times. For the CDR3, the DNA is TGCGCCAGCAGCTTGGGACTAGCGAGCTCCTACAATGAGCAGTTCTTC. Translation gives CASSLGLASSYNEQFF. The rearrangement joins TRBV5-1 to TRBJ2-1; 8 bases line up with TRBD2. CDR1 and CDR2 from the germline V gene are SGHRS and YFSETQ. With V trimmed by 0 bases and J by 0 bases, 2 bases remained unmatched. This CDR3 comprises 16 residues. Full variable domain (outside the CDR3, taken from reference TRBV5-1 and TRBJ2-1): KAGVTQTPRYLIKTRGQQVTLSCSPISGHRSVSWYQQTPGQGLQFLFEYFSETQRNKGNFPGRFSGRQFSNSRSEMNVSTLELGDSALYLCASSLGLASSYNEQFFGPGTRLTVL.

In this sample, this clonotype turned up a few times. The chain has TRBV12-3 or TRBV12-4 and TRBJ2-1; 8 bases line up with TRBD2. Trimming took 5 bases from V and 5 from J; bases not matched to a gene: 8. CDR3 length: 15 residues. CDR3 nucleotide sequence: TGTGCCAGCAGTCGCCCTAGCGGGCGAAACAATGAGCAGTTCTTC. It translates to CASSRPSGRNNEQFF.

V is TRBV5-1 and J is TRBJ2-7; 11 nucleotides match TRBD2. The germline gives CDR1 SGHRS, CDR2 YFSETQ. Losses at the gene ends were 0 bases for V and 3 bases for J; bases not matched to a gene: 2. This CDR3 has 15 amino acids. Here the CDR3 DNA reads TGCGCCAGCAGCTTGGGGACTAGCGGGTTCTACGAGCAGTACTTC. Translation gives CASSLGTSGFYEQYF.

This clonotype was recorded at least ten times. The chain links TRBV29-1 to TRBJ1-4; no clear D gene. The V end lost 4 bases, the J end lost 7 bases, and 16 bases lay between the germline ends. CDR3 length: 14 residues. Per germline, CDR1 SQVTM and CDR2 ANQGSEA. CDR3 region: CSVAKTRTGEKLFF. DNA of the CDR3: TGCAGCGTTGCTAAGACCCGAACGGGTGAAAAACTGTTTTTT.

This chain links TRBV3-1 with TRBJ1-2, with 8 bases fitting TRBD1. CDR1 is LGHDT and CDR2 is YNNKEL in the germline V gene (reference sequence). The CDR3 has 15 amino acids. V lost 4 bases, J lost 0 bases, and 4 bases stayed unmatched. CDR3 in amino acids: CASSPGQGTNYGYTF. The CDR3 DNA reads TGTGCCAGCAGCCCAGGACAGGGTACTAACTATGGCTACACCTTC. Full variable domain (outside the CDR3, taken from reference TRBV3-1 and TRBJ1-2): DTAVSQTPKYLVTQMGNDKSIKCEQNLGHDTMYWYKQDSKKFLKIMFSYNNKELIINETVPNRFSPKSPDKAHLNLHINSLELGDSAVYFCASSPGQGTNYGYTFGSGTRLTVV.

The CDR3 nucleotides read TGTGCCATCAGTGCGGGGGCAACTAATGAAAAACTGTTTTTT. Its translation: CAISAGATNEKLFF. The rearrangement links TRBV10-3 to TRBJ1-4; D might be TRBD1 (5 bases). The length of the CDR3 is 14 residues. Germline-derived CDR1 and CDR2 are ENHRY and SYGVKD. The ends were cut back, 4 bases at V and 0 bases at J, with 6 bases in the middle.

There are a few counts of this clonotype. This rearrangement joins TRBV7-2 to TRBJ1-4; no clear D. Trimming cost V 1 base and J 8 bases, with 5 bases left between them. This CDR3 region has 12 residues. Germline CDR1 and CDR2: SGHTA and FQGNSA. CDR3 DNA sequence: TGTGCCAGCAGCTTAGACACGGAAAAACTGTTTTTT. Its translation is CASSLDTEKLFF.

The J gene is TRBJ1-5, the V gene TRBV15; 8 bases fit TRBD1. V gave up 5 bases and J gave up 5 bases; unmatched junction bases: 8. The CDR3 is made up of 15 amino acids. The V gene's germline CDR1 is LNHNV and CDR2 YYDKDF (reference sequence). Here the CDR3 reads CATSGGPTGDQPQHF. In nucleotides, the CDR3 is TGTGCCACCAGCGGAGGACCGACAGGGGATCAGCCCCAGCATTTT.

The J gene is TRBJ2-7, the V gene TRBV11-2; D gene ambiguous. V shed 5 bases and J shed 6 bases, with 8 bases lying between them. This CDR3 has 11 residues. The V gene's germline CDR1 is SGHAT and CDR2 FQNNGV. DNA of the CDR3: TGTGCCAGCAGCCCCCAGCGCGAGCAGTACTTC. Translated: CASSPQREQYF. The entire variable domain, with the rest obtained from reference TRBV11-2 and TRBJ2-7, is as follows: EAGVAQSPRYKIIEKRQSVAFWCNPISGHATLYWYQQILGQGPKLLIQFQNNGVVDDSQLPKDRFSAERLKGVDSTLKIQPAKLEDSAVYLCASSPQREQYFGPGTRLTVT.

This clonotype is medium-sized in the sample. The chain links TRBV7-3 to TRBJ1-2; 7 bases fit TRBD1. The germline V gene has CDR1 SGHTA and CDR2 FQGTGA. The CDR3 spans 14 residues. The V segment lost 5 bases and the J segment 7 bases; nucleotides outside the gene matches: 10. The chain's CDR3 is CASSPTGFGTGYTF. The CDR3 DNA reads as TGTGCCAGCAGCCCGACAGGGTTCGGGACTGGCTACACCTTC.

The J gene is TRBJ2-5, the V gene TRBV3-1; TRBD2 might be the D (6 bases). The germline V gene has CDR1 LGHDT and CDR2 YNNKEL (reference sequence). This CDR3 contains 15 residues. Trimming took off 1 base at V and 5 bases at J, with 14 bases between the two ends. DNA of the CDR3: TGTGCCAGCAGCCAAGGACCACTAGCTAGTGAGACCCAGTACTTC. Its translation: CASSQGPLASETQYF.

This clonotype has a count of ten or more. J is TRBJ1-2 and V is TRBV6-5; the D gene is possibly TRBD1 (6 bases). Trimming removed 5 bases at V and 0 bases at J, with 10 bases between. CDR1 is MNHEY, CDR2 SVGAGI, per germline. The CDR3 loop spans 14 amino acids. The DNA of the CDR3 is TGTGCCAGCAGTACCTGGACAGCTAACTATGGCTACACCTTC. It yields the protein CASSTWTANYGYTF.

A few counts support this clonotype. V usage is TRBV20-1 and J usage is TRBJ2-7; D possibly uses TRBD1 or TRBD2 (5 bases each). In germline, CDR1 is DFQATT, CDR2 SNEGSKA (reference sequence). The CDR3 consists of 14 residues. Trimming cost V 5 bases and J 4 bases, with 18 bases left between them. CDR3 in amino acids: CSAFDSGSGYEQYF. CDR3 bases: TGCAGTGCTTTCGACTCAGGGTCGGGATACGAGCAGTACTTC.

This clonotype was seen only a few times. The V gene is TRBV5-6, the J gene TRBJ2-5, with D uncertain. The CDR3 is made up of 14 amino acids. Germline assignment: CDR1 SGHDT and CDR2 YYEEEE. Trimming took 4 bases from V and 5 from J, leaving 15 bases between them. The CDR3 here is CASSRVGIWETQYF. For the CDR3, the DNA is TGTGCCAGCAGCCGAGTGGGGATTTGGGAGACCCAGTACTTC.

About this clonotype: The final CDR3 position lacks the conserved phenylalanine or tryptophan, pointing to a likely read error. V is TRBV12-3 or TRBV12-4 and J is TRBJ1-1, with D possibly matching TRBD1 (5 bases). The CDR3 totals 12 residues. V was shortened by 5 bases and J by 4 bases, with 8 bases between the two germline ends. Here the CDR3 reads CASSGGTTEAFS. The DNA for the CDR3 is TGTGCCAGCAGTGGAGGGACCACTGAAGCTTTCTCT.

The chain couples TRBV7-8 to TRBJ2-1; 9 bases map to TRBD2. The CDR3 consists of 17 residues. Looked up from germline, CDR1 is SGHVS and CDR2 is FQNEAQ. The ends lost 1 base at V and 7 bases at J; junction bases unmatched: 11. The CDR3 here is CASSLGPSGVPGNEQFF. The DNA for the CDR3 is TGTGCCAGCAGCTTAGGCCCTAGCGGGGTCCCGGGAAATGAGCAGTTCTTC.

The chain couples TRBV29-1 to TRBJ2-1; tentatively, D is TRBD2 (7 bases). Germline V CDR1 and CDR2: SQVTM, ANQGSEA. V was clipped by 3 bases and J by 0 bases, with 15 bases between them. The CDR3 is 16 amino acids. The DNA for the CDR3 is TGCAGCGTTGATGGTAGGGGGGGCCACTCCTACAATGAGCAGTTCTTC. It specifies CSVDGRGGHSYNEQFF.

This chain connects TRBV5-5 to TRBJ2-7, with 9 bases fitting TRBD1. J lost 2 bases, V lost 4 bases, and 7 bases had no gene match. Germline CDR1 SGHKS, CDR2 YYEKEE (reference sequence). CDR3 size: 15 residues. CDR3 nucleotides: TGTGCCAGCAGCCTCGGGACAGGGATCCCCTACGAGCAGTACTTC. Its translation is CASSLGTGIPYEQYF.

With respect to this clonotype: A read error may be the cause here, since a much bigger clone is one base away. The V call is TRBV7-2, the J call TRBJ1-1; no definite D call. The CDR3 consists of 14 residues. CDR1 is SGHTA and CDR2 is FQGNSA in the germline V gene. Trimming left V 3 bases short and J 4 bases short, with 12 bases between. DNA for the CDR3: TGTGCCAGCAGCTTGGACGTTATGACCACTGAAGCTTTCTTT. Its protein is CASSLDVMTTEAFF. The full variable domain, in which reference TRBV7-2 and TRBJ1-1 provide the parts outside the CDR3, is GAGVSQSPSNKVTEKGKDVELRCDPISGHTALYWYRQSLGQGLEFLIYFQGNSAPDKSGLPSDRFSAERTGGSVSTLTIQRTQQEDSAVYLCASSLDVMTTEAFFGQGTRLTVV.

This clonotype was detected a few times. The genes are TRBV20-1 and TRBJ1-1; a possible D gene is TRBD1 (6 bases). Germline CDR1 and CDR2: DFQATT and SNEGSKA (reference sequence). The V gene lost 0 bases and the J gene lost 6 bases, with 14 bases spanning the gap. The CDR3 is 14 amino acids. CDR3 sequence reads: CSARDWGTGSEAFF. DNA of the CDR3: TGCAGTGCTAGAGATTGGGGAACAGGGTCTGAAGCTTTCTTT.

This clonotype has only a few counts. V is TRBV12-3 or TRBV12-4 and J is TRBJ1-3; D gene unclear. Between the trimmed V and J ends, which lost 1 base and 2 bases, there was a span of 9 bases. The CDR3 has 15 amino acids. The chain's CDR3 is CASSLGIAPGNTIYF. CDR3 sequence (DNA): TGTGCCAGCAGTTTAGGGATCGCGCCTGGAAACACCATATATTTT.

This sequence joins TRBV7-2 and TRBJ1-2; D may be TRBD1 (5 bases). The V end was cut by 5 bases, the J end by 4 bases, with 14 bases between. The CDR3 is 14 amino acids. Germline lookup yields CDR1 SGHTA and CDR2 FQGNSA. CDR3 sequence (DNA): TGTGCCAGCAGCGTCACTCGGGGCAGCTATGGCTACACCTTC. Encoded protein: CASSVTRGSYGYTF. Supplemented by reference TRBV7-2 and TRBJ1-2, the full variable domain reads GAGVSQSPSNKVTEKGKDVELRCDPISGHTALYWYRQSLGQGLEFLIYFQGNSAPDKSGLPSDRFSAERTGGSVSTLTIQRTQQEDSAVYLCASSVTRGSYGYTFGSGTRLTVV.

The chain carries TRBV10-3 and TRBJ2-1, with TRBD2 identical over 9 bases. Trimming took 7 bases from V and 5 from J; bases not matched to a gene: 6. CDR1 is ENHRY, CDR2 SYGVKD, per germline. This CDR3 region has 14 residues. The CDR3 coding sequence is TGTGCCATCAATTCGGGACTAGCTAACAATGAGCAGTTCTTC. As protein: CAINSGLANNEQFF.

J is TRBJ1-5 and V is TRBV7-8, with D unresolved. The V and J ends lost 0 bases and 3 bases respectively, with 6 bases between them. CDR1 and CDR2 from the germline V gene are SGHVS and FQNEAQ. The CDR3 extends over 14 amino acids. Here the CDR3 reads CASSLAAVNQPQHF. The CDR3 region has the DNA TGTGCCAGCAGCTTAGCGGCAGTCAATCAGCCCCAGCATTTT.

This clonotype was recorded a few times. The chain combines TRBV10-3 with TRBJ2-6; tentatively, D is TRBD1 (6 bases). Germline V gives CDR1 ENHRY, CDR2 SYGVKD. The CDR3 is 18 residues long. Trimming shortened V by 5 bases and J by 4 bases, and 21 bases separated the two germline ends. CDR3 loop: CAISPRQEERSGANVLTF. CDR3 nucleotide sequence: TGTGCCATCAGTCCTAGACAGGAGGAGAGGTCCGGGGCCAACGTCCTGACTTTC.

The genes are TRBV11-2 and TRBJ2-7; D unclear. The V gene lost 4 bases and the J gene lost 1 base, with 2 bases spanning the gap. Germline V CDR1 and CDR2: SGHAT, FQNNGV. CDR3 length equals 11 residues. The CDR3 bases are TGTGCCAGCAGCTCTTCCTACGAGCAGTACTTC. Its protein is CASSSSYEQYF.

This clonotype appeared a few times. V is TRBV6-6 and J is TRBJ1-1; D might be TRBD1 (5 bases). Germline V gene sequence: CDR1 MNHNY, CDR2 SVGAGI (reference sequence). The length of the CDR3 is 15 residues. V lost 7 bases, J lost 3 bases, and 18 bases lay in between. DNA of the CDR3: TGTGCCAGCACCCCGGTGGGGCTTGGGGACACTGAAGCTTTCTTT. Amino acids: CASTPVGLGDTEAFF.

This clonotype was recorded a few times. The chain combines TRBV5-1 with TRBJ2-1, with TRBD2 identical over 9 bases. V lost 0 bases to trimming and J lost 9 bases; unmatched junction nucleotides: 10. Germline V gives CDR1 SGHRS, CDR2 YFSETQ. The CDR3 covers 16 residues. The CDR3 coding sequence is TGCGCCAGCAGCTTGGCGGCTAGCGGGGCCCGGGGTGAGCAGTTCTTC. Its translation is CASSLAASGARGEQFF.

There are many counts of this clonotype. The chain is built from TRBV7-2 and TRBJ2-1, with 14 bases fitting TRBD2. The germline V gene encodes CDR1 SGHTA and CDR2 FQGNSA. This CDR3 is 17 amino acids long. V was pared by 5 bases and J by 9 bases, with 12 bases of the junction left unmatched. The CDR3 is CASSPTRLAGGRSEQFF. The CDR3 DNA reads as TGTGCCAGCAGCCCTACCCGACTAGCGGGGGGGCGAAGTGAGCAGTTCTTC.